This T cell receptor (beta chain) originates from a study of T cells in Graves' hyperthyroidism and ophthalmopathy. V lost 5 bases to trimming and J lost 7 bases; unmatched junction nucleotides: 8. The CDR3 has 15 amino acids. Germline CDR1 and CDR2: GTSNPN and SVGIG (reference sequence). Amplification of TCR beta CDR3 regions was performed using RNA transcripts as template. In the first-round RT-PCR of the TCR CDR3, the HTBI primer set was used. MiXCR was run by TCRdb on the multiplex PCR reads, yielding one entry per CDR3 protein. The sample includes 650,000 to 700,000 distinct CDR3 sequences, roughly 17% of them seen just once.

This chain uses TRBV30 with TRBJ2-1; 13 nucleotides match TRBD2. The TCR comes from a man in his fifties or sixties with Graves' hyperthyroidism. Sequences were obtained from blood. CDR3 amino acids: CAWLPGLAGLNEQFF. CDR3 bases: TGTGCCTGGCTTCCGGGACTAGCGGGACTGAATGAGCAGTTCTTC.